These 2 T cell receptor beta chains share one sample of origin, sequenced in a study of T-cell reconstitution after alpha-beta-depleted transplantation in children (TCRdb year 2016). Interpreted using the paper, the treatment or condition label stands for: allogeneic hematopoietic cell transplantation with graft depleted of TCRalphabeta T cells and CD19 B cells. The library was built by means of PCR. TCRdb records Illumina HiSeq 2500 as the sequencer. Molecular barcoding was employed in the preparation of TCR libraries, with unique molecular identifiers being used to normalize TCRbeta repertoire quantification. TCRdb trimmed the raw reads at Q25, called clones with MiXCR and kept productive beta chains. Each entry merges the rows of one CDR3 protein and shows their most common DNA and genes. This sample gives about 980,000 distinct CDR3 sequences in total; around 30% of them show up just once. The top ten clones comprise roughly 27% of the sample.

The sample consisted of PBMCs, mostly from graft donor cells, taken 360 days after TCRalphabeta/CD19-depleted stem cell transplant. These receptors originate from a boy in the first two years of life who had a stem cell transplant for SCID, so the T cells may come from the graft donor.

The J gene is TRBJ2-2, the V gene TRBV5-1; 9 nucleotides align to TRBD1. There are 15 residues in the CDR3. CDR1 SGHRS and CDR2 YFSETQ come from the germline V gene. The V and J ends lost 2 bases and 3 bases, in that order; junction bases with no gene match: 2. As DNA, the CDR3 is TGCGCCAGCAGCTTATGGACAGGGGACACCGGGGAGCTGTTTTTT. It codes for CASSLWTGDTGELFF.

The chain links TRBV4-2 to TRBJ2-4; D not resolved. The CDR3 spans 13 residues. V lost 0 bases, J lost 5 bases, and 5 bases lay in between. CDR1 is LGHNA, CDR2 YNFKEQ, per germline. CDR3 sequence: CASSQDRENIQYF. CDR3 DNA sequence: TGTGCCAGCAGCCAAGATCGAGAAAACATTCAGTACTTC.